This T cell receptor (beta chain) was sequenced during a study of OX40 agonist ivuxolimab in advanced cancers. Sequenced by immunoSEQ multiplex PCR; TCRdb stores in-frame clones only, minus some. The top ten hold 9.8% of the sample, which has about 64,000 clones, around four fifths seen once. This CDR3 is built from 14 residues. The germline CDR1 and CDR2 sequences are LGHNA and YSLEER. J lost 9 bases, V lost 4 bases, and 5 bases had no gene match. The TCR comes from an adult with an advanced solid tumor such as melanoma, head and neck, liver or kidney cancer. The chain carries TRBV4-3 and TRBJ1-6; 8 bases agree with TRBD1. Here the sequenced sample was CD4+ or CD8+ T cells sorted from blood, taken in a trial of the OX40 agonist ivuxolimab. The CDR3 nucleotides read TGCGCCAGCAGCCTTCAGGGGGCAGGTTCACCCCTCCACTTT. Translation gives CASSLQGAGSPLHF.